The entry that follows covers one T cell receptor beta chain sequence. Its specificity is not known. TCRdb keeps only in-frame clones here, not all; method: immunoSEQ multiplex PCR. This sample has 120,000 or so clones, with 86% found just once. The source of the sample is a study of T cell responses to AZD1222 COVID-19 vaccine. Findings and limits, study-wide: Most donors were white British, females outnumbered males, and clonal diversity was possibly underestimated. Spike-wide vaccine-associated CD4 TCRs dominated at 160-218 and 743-854.

Trimming left V 3 bases short and J 7 bases short, with 10 bases between. The CDR3 is made up of 13 amino acids. The sequencing used peripheral blood, collected 28 days after the second AZD1222 dose. The J gene is TRBJ2-4, the V gene TRBV12-3 or TRBV12-4; no firm D call. The origin of this receptor is an adult who received the AZD1222 COVID-19 vaccine. The CDR3 here is CASSLNRWNIQYF. The CDR3 DNA sequence: TGTGCCAGCAGTTTGAATCGATGGAACATTCAGTACTTC.